Listed here are 5 T cell receptor beta chains from one sample, sequenced in a study of blood T cells in healthy people across ages. Primed by a sample-barcoded 5' primer and a J-beta primer mix, a second PCR proceeded for roughly 6 to 12 cycles. MiXCR was run by TCRdb on the 5' RACE reads, yielding one entry per CDR3 protein. The sample contains about 930,000 distinct CDR3 sequences, roughly 28% of which appear only once. These records were also assigned to another study, of T cells of mothers and their children.

Source material: blood. These receptors were collected from a woman in her forties in good health.

V is TRBV24-1 and J is TRBJ2-1, with D possibly called TRBD1 or TRBD2 (6 bases each). Between the trimmed V and J ends, which lost 5 bases and 7 bases, there was a span of 14 bases. The CDR3 runs 14 residues. Per germline, CDR1 KGHDR and CDR2 SFDVKD. The CDR3 reads CATSGGAVVNEQFF. CDR3 sequence (DNA): TGTGCCACCAGTGGGGGGGCCGTGGTTAATGAGCAGTTCTTC.

The V call is TRBV18, the J call TRBJ2-1; the match to TRBD1 covers 11 bases. The CDR3 consists of 14 residues. V dropped 3 bases and J dropped 10; count of bases not matched to a gene: 5. CDR1 KGHSH and CDR2 LQKENI come from the germline V gene. The CDR3 sequence: CASSPGQGAREQFF. The CDR3 DNA is TGTGCCAGCTCACCCGGACAGGGGGCACGGGAGCAGTTCTTC.

In its sample, this clonotype was seen many times. The chain carries TRBV15 and TRBJ1-2; D remains ambiguous. Trimming shortened V by 0 bases and J by 8 bases, and 10 bases separated the two germline ends. The CDR3 contains 13 residues. In germline, CDR1 is LNHNV, CDR2 YYDKDF (reference sequence). The CDR3 loop reads CATSRDRTPGYTF. The CDR3 DNA reads as TGTGCCACCAGCAGAGATCGTACGCCCGGCTACACCTTC.

This clonotype appeared many times. The CDR3 DNA follows: TGCAGCGTCCACGGTGGGGCGGGGAACCAAGAGACCCAGTACTTC. Protein product: CSVHGGAGNQETQYF. The rearrangement joins TRBV29-1 to TRBJ2-5, with D possibly matching TRBD2 (6 bases). The germline V gene encodes CDR1 SQVTM and CDR2 ANQGSEA. V dropped 6 bases and J dropped 0 bases, with 17 bases sitting between them. CDR3 length equals 15 residues. Variable domain in full (rest from reference TRBV29-1 and TRBJ2-5): SAVISQKPSRDICQRGTSLTIQCQVDSQVTMMFWYRQQPGQSLTLIATANQGSEATYESGFVIDKFPISRPNLTFSTLTVSNMSPEDSSIYLCSVHGGAGNQETQYFGPGTRLLVL.

The chain couples TRBV29-1 to TRBJ2-7; 12 nucleotides line up with TRBD1. CDR1 is SQVTM and CDR2 is ANQGSEA in the germline V gene. The V and J ends lost 3 bases and 6 bases, in that order; junction bases with no gene match: 6. CDR3 size: 14 residues. The CDR3 DNA sequence: TGCAGCGTTGAGAGTGGGACAGGGGGCGCCGAGCAGTACTTC. This codes for CSVESGTGGAEQYF.